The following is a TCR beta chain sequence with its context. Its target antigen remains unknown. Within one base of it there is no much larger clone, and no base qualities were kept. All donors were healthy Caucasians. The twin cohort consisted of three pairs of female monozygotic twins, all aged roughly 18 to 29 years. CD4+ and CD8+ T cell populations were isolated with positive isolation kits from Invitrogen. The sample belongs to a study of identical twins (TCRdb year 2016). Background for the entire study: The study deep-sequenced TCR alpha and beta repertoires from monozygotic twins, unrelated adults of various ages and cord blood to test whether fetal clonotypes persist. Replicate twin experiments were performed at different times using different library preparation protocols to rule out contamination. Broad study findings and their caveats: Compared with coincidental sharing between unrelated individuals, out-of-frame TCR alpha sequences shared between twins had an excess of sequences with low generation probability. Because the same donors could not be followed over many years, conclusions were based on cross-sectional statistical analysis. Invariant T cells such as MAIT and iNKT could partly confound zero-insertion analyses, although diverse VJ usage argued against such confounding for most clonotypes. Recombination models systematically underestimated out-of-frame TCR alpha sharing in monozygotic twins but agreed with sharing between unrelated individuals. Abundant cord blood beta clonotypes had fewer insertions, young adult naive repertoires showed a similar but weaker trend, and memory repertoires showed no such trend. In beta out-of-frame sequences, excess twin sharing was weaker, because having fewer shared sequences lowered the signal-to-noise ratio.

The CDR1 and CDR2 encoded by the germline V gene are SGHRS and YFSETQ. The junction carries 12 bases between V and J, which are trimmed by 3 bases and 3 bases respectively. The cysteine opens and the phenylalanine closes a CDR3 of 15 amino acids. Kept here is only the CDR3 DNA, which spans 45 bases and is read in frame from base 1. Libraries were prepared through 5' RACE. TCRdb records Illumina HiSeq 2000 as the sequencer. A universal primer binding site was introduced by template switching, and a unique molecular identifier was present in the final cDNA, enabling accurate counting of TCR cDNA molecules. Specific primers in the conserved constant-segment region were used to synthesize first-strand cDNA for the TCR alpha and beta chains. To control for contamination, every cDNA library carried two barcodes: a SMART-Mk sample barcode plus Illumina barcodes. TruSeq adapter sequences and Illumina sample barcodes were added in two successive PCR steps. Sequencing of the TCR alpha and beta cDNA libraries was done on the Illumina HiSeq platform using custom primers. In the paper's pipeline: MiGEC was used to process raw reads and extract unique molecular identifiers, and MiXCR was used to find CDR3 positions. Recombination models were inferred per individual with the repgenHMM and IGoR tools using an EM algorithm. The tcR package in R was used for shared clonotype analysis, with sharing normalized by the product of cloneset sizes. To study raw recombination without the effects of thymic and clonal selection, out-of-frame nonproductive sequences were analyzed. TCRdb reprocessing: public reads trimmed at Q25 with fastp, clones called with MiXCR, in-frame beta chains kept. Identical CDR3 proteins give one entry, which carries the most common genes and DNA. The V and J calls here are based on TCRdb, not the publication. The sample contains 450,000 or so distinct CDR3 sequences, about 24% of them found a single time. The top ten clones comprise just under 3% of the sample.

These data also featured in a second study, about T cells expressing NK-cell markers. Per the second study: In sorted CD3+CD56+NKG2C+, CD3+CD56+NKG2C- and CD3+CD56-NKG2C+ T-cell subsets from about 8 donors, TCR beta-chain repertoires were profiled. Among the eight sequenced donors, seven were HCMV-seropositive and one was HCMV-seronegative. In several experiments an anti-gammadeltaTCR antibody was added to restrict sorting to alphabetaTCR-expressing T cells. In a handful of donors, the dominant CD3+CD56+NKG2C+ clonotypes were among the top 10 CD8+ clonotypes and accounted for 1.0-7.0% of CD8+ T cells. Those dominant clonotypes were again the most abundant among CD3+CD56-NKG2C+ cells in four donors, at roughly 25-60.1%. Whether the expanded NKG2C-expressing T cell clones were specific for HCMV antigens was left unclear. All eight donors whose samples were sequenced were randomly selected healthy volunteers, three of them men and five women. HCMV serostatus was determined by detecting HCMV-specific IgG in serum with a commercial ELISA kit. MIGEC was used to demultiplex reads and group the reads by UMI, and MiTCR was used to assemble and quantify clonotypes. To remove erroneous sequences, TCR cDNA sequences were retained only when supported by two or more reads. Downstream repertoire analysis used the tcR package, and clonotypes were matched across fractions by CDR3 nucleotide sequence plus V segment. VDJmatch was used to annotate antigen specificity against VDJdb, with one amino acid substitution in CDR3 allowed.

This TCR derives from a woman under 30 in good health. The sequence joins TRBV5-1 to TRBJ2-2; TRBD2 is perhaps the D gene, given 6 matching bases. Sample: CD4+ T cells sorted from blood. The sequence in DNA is TGCGCCAGCAGCTCGACTAGGTCGGACACCGGGGAGCTGTTTTTT. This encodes CASSSTRSDTGELFF.